Here is one T cell receptor beta chain with its context. This sample was included in a study of tumour-infiltrating T cells in Burkitt lymphoma. Study in general: Survival, overall and progression-free, tracked with productive clonality.

TCRdb keeps only in-frame clones here, not all; method: immunoSEQ multiplex PCR. The table has 2,500 to 3,000 clones, more than 75% seen once. The germline V and J ends were trimmed by 2 bases and 2 bases, with 8 bases remaining between them. Germline-derived CDR1 and CDR2 are SGDLS and YYNGEE. CDR3 length: 14 residues. The chain recombines TRBV9 with TRBJ2-1, with D hard to call. The receptor was derived from a human donor with diffuse large B-cell lymphoma. The sample comprised tumor tissue. CDR3 region: CASSVGVAYNEQFF. The CDR3 DNA is TGTGCCAGCAGCGTTGGGGTCGCCTACAATGAGCAGTTCTTC.